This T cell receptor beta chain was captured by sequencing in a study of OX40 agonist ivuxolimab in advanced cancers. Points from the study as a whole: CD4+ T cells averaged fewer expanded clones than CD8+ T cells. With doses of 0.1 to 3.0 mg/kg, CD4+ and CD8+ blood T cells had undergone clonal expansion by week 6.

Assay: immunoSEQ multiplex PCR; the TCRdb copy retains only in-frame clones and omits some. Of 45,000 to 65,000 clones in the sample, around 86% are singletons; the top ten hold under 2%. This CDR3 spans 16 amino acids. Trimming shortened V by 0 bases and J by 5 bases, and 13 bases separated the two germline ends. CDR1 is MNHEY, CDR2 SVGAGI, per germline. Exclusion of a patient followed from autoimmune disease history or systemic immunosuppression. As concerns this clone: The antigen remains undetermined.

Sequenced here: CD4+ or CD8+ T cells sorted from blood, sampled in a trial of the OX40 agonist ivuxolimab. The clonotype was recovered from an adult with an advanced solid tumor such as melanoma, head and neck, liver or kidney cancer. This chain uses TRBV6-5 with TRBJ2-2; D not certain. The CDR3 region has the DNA TGTGCCAGCAGTTACTCCCGGATCAGGACGACCGGGGAGCTGTTTTTT. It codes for CASSYSRIRTTGELFF.